The following is a T cell receptor beta chain sequence with its context. Using immunoSEQ multiplex PCR, the repertoire was profiled, and TCRdb retains in-frame clones only, with some absent. The table shows under 80,000 clones, with about 93% occurring only once. The data were taken from a study of control samples from healthy donors and cancer patients. The germline V gene has CDR1 GTSNPN and CDR2 SVGIG (reference sequence). Trimming took off 5 bases at V and 7 bases at J, with 17 bases between the two ends. This CDR3 has 13 amino acids. The receptor was derived from a woman aged 40 to 50 in good health. The specimen sequenced was blood. The chain employs TRBV30 and TRBJ1-2; no clear D. This chain's CDR3 is CAWADGFSSGYTF. The CDR3 DNA reads TGTGCCTGGGCGGACGGATTCTCGAGTGGCTACACCTTC.